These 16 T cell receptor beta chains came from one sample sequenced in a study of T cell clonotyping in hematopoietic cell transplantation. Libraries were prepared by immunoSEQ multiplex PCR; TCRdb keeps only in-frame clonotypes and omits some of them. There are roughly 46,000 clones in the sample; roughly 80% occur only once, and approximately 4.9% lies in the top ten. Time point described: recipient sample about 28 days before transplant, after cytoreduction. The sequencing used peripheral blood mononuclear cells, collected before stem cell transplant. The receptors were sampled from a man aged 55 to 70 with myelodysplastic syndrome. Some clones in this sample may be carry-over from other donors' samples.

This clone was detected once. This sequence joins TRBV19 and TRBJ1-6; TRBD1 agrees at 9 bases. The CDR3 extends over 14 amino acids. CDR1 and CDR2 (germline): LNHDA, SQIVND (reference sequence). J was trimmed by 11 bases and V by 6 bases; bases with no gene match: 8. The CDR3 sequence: CASSFGQGRTPLHF. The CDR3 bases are TGTGCCAGTAGCTTTGGACAGGGGAGAACACCCCTCCACTTT.

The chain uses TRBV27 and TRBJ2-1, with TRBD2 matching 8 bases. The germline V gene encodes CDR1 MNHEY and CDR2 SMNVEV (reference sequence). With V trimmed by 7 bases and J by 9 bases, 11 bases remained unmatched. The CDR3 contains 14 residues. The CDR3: CASNLLSRGGEQFF. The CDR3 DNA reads TGTGCCAGCAATCTATTGTCTCGGGGGGGTGAGCAGTTCTTC.

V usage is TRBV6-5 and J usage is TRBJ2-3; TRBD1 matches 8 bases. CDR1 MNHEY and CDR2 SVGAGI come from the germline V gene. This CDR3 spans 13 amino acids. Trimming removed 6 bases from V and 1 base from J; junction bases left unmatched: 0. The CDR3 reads CASRQGGTDTQYF. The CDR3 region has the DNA TGTGCCAGCAGACAGGGGGGCACAGATACGCAGTATTTT.

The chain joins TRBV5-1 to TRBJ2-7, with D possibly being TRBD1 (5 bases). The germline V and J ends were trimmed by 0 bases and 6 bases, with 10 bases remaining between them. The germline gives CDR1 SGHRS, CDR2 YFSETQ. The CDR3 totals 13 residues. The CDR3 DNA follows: TGCGCCAGCAGCTTGGCTGTCAGGGCCGAGCAGTACTTC. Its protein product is CASSLAVRAEQYF.

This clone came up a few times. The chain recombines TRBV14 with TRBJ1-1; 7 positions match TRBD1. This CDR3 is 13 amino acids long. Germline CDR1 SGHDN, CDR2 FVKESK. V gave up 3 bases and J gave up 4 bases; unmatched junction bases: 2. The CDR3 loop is CASSQTGSTEAFF. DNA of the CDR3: TGTGCCAGCAGCCAGACAGGGTCCACTGAAGCTTTCTTT.

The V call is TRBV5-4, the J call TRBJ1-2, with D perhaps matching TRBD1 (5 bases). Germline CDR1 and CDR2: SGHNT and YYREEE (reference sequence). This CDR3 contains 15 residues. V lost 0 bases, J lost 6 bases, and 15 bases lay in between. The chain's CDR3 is CASSLGGVQGDGYTF. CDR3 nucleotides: TGTGCCAGCAGCTTGGGAGGGGTGCAAGGTGATGGCTACACCTTC.

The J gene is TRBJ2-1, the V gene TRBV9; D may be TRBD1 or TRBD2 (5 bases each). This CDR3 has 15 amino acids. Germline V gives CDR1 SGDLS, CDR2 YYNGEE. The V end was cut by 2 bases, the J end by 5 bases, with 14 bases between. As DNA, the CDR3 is TGTGCCAGCAGCGTCCGGGACCGACCGAACAATGAGCAGTTCTTC. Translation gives CASSVRDRPNNEQFF.

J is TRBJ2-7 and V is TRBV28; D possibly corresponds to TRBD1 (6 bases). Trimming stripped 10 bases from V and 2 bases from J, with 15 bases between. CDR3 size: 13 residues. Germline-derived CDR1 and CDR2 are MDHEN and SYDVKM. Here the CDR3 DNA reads TGTGCCACCTTAGACTACAGGGCCTACGAGCAGTACTTC. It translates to CATLDYRAYEQYF.

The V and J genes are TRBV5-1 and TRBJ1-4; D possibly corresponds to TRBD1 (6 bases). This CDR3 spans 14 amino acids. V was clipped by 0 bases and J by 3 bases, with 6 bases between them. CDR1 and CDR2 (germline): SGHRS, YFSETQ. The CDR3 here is CASSLGGPNEKLFF. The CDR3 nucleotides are TGCGCCAGCAGCTTGGGGGGGCCTAATGAAAAACTGTTTTTT.

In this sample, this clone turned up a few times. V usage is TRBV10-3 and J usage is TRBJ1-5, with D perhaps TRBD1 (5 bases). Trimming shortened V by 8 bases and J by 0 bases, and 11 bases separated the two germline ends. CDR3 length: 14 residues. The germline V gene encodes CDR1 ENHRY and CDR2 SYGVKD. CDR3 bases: TGTGCCATCGGGGGTATGTCTAGCAATCAGCCCCAGCATTTT. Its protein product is CAIGGMSSNQPQHF.

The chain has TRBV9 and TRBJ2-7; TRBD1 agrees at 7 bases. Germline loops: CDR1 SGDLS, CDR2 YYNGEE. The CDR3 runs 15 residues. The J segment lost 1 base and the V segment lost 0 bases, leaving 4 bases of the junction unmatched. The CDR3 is CASSVEGAPSYEQYF. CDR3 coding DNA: TGTGCCAGCAGCGTAGAGGGGGCCCCATCCTACGAGCAGTACTTC.

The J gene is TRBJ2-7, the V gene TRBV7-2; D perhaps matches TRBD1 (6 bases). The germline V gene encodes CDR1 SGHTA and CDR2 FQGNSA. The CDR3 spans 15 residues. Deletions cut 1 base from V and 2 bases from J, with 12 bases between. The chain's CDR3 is CASSLGGGSAYEQYF. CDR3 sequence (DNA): TGTGCCAGCAGCTTAGGAGGGGGATCGGCCTACGAGCAGTACTTC.

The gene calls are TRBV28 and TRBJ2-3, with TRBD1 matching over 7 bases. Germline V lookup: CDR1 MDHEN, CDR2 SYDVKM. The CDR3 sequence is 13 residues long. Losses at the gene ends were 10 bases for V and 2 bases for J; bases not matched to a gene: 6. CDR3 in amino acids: CAILGQPTDTQYF. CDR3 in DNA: TGTGCCATCCTGGGACAGCCCACAGATACGCAGTATTTT.

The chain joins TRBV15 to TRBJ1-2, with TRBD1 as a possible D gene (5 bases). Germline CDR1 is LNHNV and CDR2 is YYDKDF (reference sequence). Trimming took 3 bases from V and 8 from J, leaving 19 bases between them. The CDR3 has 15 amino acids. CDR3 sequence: CATSRDRGVFGGYTF. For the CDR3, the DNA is TGTGCCACCAGCAGGGACCGGGGGGTCTTTGGCGGCTACACCTTC.

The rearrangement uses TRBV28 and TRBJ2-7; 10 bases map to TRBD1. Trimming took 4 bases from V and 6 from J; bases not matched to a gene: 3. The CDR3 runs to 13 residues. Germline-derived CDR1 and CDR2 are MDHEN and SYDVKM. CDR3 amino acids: CASSSGTGVEQYF. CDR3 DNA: TGTGCCAGCAGTTCCGGGACAGGGGTCGAGCAGTACTTC.

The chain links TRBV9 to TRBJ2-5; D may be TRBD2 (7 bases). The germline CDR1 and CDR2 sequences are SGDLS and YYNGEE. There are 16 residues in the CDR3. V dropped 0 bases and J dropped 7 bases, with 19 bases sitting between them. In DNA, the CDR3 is TGTGCCAGCAGCGTAGGGGAGGGGGGGGACGGCAGGACCCAGTACTTC. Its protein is CASSVGEGGDGRTQYF.